This section outlines one TCR beta chain sequence together with its context. Antigen specificity is unknown. The sample comes from a study of monozygotic twins with cystic fibrosis. Study-wide results and limits: Nucleotide-identical clonotype sharing was significantly higher within monozygotic CF twin pairs than between unrelated CF individuals. V usage most resembled the co-twin in 13 of 16 pairs.

Sequenced by immunoSEQ multiplex PCR; TCRdb stores in-frame clones only, minus some. The sample includes 9,500 or so clones, approximately 98% of them seen just once. The CDR3 is 18 residues long. Germline V lookup: CDR1 SGHNT, CDR2 YYREEE (reference sequence). V was clipped by 0 bases and J by 0 bases; unmatched bases: 4. The sequencing sample was made of blood. The chain couples TRBV5-4 to TRBJ2-1; TRBD2 agrees at 12 bases. The TCR was taken from a girl aged 2 to 10 with cystic fibrosis. The CDR3 is CASSLGLAGVYSYNEQFF. The CDR3, as DNA: TGTGCCAGCAGCTTGGGACTAGCGGGAGTTTACTCCTACAATGAGCAGTTCTTC.